The 30 T cell receptor beta chains listed next were all sequenced from one sample in a study of blood T cell repertoires in COVID-19. Here immunoSEQ multiplex PCR was the method, and the copy in TCRdb shows in-frame clones only, minus some. The data show about 250,000 clones, about 91% seen once. Material for sequencing was peripheral blood. The receptor set was obtained from a man older than 75 with acute or convalescent COVID-19.

The genes are TRBV19 and TRBJ2-5; TRBD2 agrees at 8 bases. The CDR3 consists of 16 residues. In germline, CDR1 is LNHDA, CDR2 SQIVND (reference sequence). Trimming removed 1 base from V and 1 base from J; junction bases left unmatched: 5. CDR3 sequence: CASSIVAGGFQETQYF. CDR3 DNA: TGTGCCAGTAGTATAGTCGCGGGAGGCTTCCAAGAGACCCAGTACTTC.

The V and J genes are TRBV7-9 and TRBJ1-5; TRBD1 might be the D (5 bases). The germline V gene encodes CDR1 SEHNR and CDR2 FQNEAQ (reference sequence). Trimming shortened V by 4 bases and J by 3 bases, and 10 bases separated the two germline ends. This CDR3 spans 14 amino acids. This chain's CDR3 is CASSSQGSNQPQHF. DNA of the CDR3: TGTGCCAGCAGCTCCCAGGGCTCCAATCAGCCCCAGCATTTT.

The DNA of the CDR3 is TGTGCCAGCAGCCACTGGGGACAGGGGGCGAACGAGCAGTACTTC. This encodes CASSHWGQGANEQYF. This chain connects TRBV14 to TRBJ2-7; 12 bases map to TRBD1. The length of the CDR3 is 15 residues. Germline V gene data show CDR1 as SGHDN and CDR2 as FVKESK. V was clipped by 3 bases and J by 5 bases; unmatched bases: 5. Full variable domain (remainder filled in from reference TRBV14 and TRBJ2-7): EAGVTQFPSHSVIEKGQTVTLRCDPISGHDNLYWYRRVMGKEIKFLLHFVKESKQDESGMPNNRFLAERTGGTYSTLKVQPAELEDSGVYFCASSHWGQGANEQYFGPGTRLTVT.

The gene calls are TRBV7-9 and TRBJ1-3; 12 nucleotides agree with TRBD1. CDR3 length: 17 residues. Germline V CDR1 and CDR2: SEHNR, FQNEAQ (reference sequence). V trimming: 4 bases; J trimming: 0 bases; junction bases outside the gene matches: 4. The CDR3 bases are TGTGCCAGCAGCTCCGGGACAGGGGGCATCTCTGGAAACACCATATATTTT. Translated: CASSSGTGGISGNTIYF.

The sample holds a few counts of this clone. The chain employs TRBV18 and TRBJ1-4; D might be TRBD1 (5 bases). This CDR3 spans 18 amino acids. V lost 3 bases to trimming and J lost 0 bases, with 17 bases between them. Germline-derived CDR1 and CDR2 are KGHSH and LQKENI. Here the CDR3 reads CASSPIGAIPATNEKLFF. The DNA for the CDR3 is TGTGCCAGCTCACCCATAGGGGCCATACCTGCAACTAATGAAAAACTGTTTTTT.

V gene TRBV18 combines with J gene TRBJ2-3; a weak D match, TRBD2 (5 bases). V dropped 6 bases and J dropped 0 bases, with 13 bases sitting between them. Germline lookup yields CDR1 KGHSH and CDR2 LQKENI. The CDR3 is 15 amino acids. The CDR3 region is CASSQRVSSTDTQYF. The CDR3 region has the DNA TGTGCCAGCTCTCAGAGGGTCAGTAGCACAGATACGCAGTATTTT. Filled out from reference TRBV18 and TRBJ2-3, the complete variable domain reads NAGVMQNPRHLVRRRGQEARLRCSPMKGHSHVYWYRQLPEEGLKFMVYLQKENIIDESGMPKERFSAEFPKEGPSILRIQQVVRGDSAAYFCASSQRVSSTDTQYFGPGTRLTVL.

This chain uses TRBV7-9 with TRBJ2-1; a possible D gene is TRBD2 (6 bases). The CDR3 contains 15 residues. V was shortened by 6 bases and J by 3 bases, with 15 bases between the two germline ends. Germline V gene lookup returns CDR1 SEHNR and CDR2 FQNEAQ (reference sequence). The CDR3 here is CASSFPGLNYNEQFF. DNA for the CDR3: TGTGCCAGCAGTTTTCCGGGACTCAACTACAATGAGCAGTTCTTC.

V and J are TRBV7-9 and TRBJ1-1, with a tentative D call TRBD1 (5 bases). The CDR3 length is 15 residues. The ends were cut back, 1 base at V and 5 bases at J, with 14 bases in the middle. The V gene's germline CDR1 is SEHNR and CDR2 FQNEAQ (reference sequence). CDR3 in amino acids: CASSLGQNLRTEAFF. The CDR3 bases are TGTGCCAGCAGCTTAGGACAGAATTTAAGGACTGAAGCTTTCTTT.

This chain joins TRBV27 and TRBJ1-5; possible D gene TRBD1, 6 bases. Germline CDR1 reads MNHEY; CDR2 reads SMNVEV (reference sequence). The CDR3 has 17 amino acids. V lost 6 bases to trimming and J lost 0 bases, with 18 bases between them. In DNA form, the CDR3 reads TGTGCCAGCAGAGCGGACAGCATCACCTATAGCAATCAGCCCCAGCATTTT. Translating it yields CASRADSITYSNQPQHF.

The rearrangement joins TRBV18 to TRBJ1-1, with TRBD1 identical over 8 bases. Trimming cost V 4 bases and J 3 bases; bases outside gene matches: 4. Per the germline V gene, CDR1 is KGHSH and CDR2 is LQKENI. The CDR3 is made up of 14 amino acids. This chain's CDR3 is CASSLGQGDTEAFF. As DNA, the CDR3 is TGTGCCAGCTCACTTGGACAGGGCGACACTGAAGCTTTCTTT.

The chain combines TRBV7-2 with TRBJ2-2, with 9 bases that match TRBD2. V gave up 0 bases and J gave up 3 bases; unmatched junction bases: 2. Germline values: CDR1 SGHTA, CDR2 FQGNSA. CDR3 size: 16 residues. The CDR3 sequence is CASSLAGGGDTGELFF. CDR3 coding DNA: TGTGCCAGCAGCTTAGCGGGCGGGGGGGACACCGGGGAGCTGTTTTTT.

The V call is TRBV5-1, the J call TRBJ1-6, with a tentative D call TRBD1 (5 bases). The germline V gene has CDR1 SGHRS and CDR2 YFSETQ. V dropped 4 bases and J dropped 10 bases, with 15 bases sitting between them. This CDR3 has 14 residues. This CDR3 reads CASSLGLVESPLHF. The CDR3 nucleotides read TGCGCCAGCAGCCTGGGACTTGTCGAATCACCCCTCCACTTT.

The CDR3 sequence: CASSLRRGETQYF. CDR3 DNA sequence: TGCGCCAGCAGCTTGAGAAGAGGTGAGACCCAGTACTTC. V is TRBV5-1 and J is TRBJ2-5; D is uncertain. The V end was cut by 1 base, the J end by 5 bases, with 9 bases between. Per germline, CDR1 SGHRS and CDR2 YFSETQ. The CDR3 consists of 13 residues. Filled out from reference TRBV5-1 and TRBJ2-5, the complete variable domain reads KAGVTQTPRYLIKTRGQQVTLSCSPISGHRSVSWYQQTPGQGLQFLFEYFSETQRNKGNFPGRFSGRQFSNSRSEMNVSTLELGDSALYLCASSLRRGETQYFGPGTRLLVL.

The chain employs TRBV5-1 and TRBJ2-2, with TRBD2 as a possible D gene (5 bases). The V end was cut by 0 bases, the J end by 3 bases, with 6 bases between. Germline CDR1 is SGHRS and CDR2 is YFSETQ. The CDR3 runs 14 residues. CDR3 sequence (DNA): TGCGCCAGCAGCTTGGCCGGGGACACCGGGGAGCTGTTTTTT. It specifies CASSLAGDTGELFF.

The chain employs TRBV7-2 and TRBJ2-7; 8 bases are a match to TRBD2. The CDR3 is 15 residues long. Trimming took 2 bases from V and 1 from J; bases not matched to a gene: 4. CDR1 is SGHTA, CDR2 FQGNSA, per germline. This CDR3 reads CASSLSGGYSYEQYF. Written as DNA, the CDR3 is TGTGCCAGCAGCTTAAGCGGGGGTTATTCCTACGAGCAGTACTTC.

This chain uses TRBV27 with TRBJ1-5; perhaps TRBD1 as D (5 bases). Looked up from germline, CDR1 is MNHEY and CDR2 is SMNVEV (reference sequence). The length of the CDR3 is 15 residues. Trimming stripped 5 bases from V and 1 base from J, with 12 bases between. CDR3 residues: CASSPLGQSNQPQHF. CDR3 nucleotides: TGTGCCAGCAGTCCCCTAGGACAAAGCAATCAGCCCCAGCATTTT.

The gene calls are TRBV7-3 and TRBJ2-5, with D hard to call. The V and J ends lost 0 bases and 5 bases respectively, with 7 bases between them. The CDR3 has 13 residues. The germline V gene encodes CDR1 SGHTA and CDR2 FQGTGA. This CDR3 is CASSLTLGETQYF. DNA of the CDR3: TGTGCCAGCAGCTTAACTCTCGGGGAGACCCAGTACTTC.

The genes are TRBV7-9 and TRBJ1-5, with no clear D. V was pared by 3 bases and J by 11 bases, with 14 bases between. The CDR3 runs 13 residues. Germline V CDR1 and CDR2: SEHNR, FQNEAQ (reference sequence). The DNA for the CDR3 is TGTGCCAGCAGCTTCCAAACTAGTGAGGCCCAGCATTTT. It is translated as CASSFQTSEAQHF.

The V call is TRBV11-2, the J call TRBJ1-1, with 7 bases lining up with TRBD1. The CDR3 is 15 residues long. Germline V gives CDR1 SGHAT, CDR2 FQNNGV. The junction had 10 bases not matched to a gene; V was cut back by 4 bases and J by 5 bases. The CDR3 region has the DNA TGTGCCAGCAGCTCGAGAAAGCCGGGACAGACTGAAGCTTTCTTT. It translates to CASSSRKPGQTEAFF.

The V and J genes are TRBV27 and TRBJ2-5, with a tentative D call TRBD2 (5 bases). The V gene's germline CDR1 is MNHEY and CDR2 SMNVEV (reference sequence). The CDR3 has 12 residues. Deletions cut 6 bases from V and 4 bases from J, with 9 bases between. CDR3 in amino acids: CASRSEGETQYF. The CDR3 bases are TGTGCCAGCAGGAGTGAGGGAGAGACCCAGTACTTC.

This clone came up a few times. V usage is TRBV3-1 (or the pseudogene TRBV3-2) and J usage is TRBJ2-7, with 8 bases aligning to TRBD2. The CDR3 totals 14 residues. The germline V gene encodes CDR1 LGHDT and CDR2 YNNKEL (reference sequence). With 4 bases clipped from V and 5 bases from J, the junction kept 7 bases outside the gene matches. In DNA form, the CDR3 reads TGTGCCAGCAGCCTCCGGGAGGGGAACAACGAGCAGTACTTC. This gives the protein CASSLREGNNEQYF.

The chain uses TRBV6-2 or TRBV6-3 and TRBJ2-1; 14 bases are a match to TRBD2. The CDR3 covers 17 residues. Germline CDR1 is MNHEY and CDR2 is SVGEGT. V was clipped by 0 bases and J by 4 bases; unmatched bases: 2. The CDR3 region has the DNA TGTGCCAGCAGTTACTCGACTAGCGGGGGGGATTACAATGAGCAGTTCTTC. It specifies CASSYSTSGGDYNEQFF.

This clone was recorded only once. The chain employs TRBV7-6 and TRBJ2-3, with 9 nucleotides matching TRBD2. Per the germline V gene, CDR1 is SGHVS and CDR2 is FNYEAQ. This CDR3 region has 21 residues. V was pared by 5 bases and J by 0 bases, with 21 bases of the junction left unmatched. In DNA form, the CDR3 reads TGTGCCAGCAGCATCCCTAGCGGGGCTATCCCACCCGGTGCTAGCACAGATACGCAGTATTTT. It encodes CASSIPSGAIPPGASTDTQYF.

The CDR3 sequence is CATSREVGTGGRIGNQPQHF. CDR3 DNA sequence: TGTGCCACCAGCAGAGAGGTGGGGACAGGGGGGAGGATAGGCAATCAGCCCCAGCATTTT. The V and J genes are TRBV15 and TRBJ1-5; 11 bases match TRBD1. The germline CDR1 and CDR2 sequences are LNHNV and YYDKDF (reference sequence). V dropped 0 bases and J dropped 2; count of bases not matched to a gene: 12. The CDR3 loop spans 20 amino acids.

The chain combines TRBV19 with TRBJ2-1; 8 bases are shared with TRBD2. The CDR3 consists of 17 residues. V lost 1 base and J lost 0; bases outside the gene matches: 5. The germline V gene has CDR1 LNHDA and CDR2 SQIVND (reference sequence). CDR3 DNA sequence: TGTGCCAGTAGTATAGGGCAAGCGGGAGTCTCCTACAATGAGCAGTTCTTC. Translated, it gives CASSIGQAGVSYNEQFF.

This chain uses TRBV10-3 with TRBJ1-1, with D possibly TRBD1 on 5 matching bases. Trimming took off 5 bases at V and 0 bases at J, with 19 bases between the two ends. The CDR3 is 17 amino acids. Looked up from germline, CDR1 is ENHRY and CDR2 is SYGVKD. The chain's CDR3 is CAISPLGEGPMNTEAFF. The CDR3 DNA reads TGTGCCATCAGTCCTTTAGGGGAGGGGCCCATGAACACTGAAGCTTTCTTT.

The V gene is TRBV19, the J gene TRBJ1-1, with 7 nucleotides matching TRBD1. The CDR3 spans 16 residues. CDR1 and CDR2 (germline): LNHDA, SQIVND (reference sequence). Losses at the gene ends were 4 bases for V and 2 bases for J; bases not matched to a gene: 10. CDR3 in amino acids: CASSNPGQYKNTEAFF. The CDR3 DNA reads TGTGCCAGTAGTAACCCGGGACAGTACAAAAACACTGAAGCTTTCTTT.

V usage is TRBV5-4 and J usage is TRBJ2-5; 7 bases align to TRBD2. Trimming at V came to 2 bases and at J to 2 bases, leaving 3 bases not matched to a gene. There are 14 residues in the CDR3. CDR1 is SGHNT and CDR2 is YYREEE in the germline V gene (reference sequence). The CDR3 nucleotides are TGTGCCAGCAGCTTAACTAGCGTTCAAGAGACCCAGTACTTC. Translating it yields CASSLTSVQETQYF. Full variable domain (missing parts from reference TRBV5-4 and TRBJ2-5): ETGVTQSPTHLIKTRGQQVTLRCSSQSGHNTVSWYQQALGQGPQFIFQYYREEENGRGNFPPRFSGLQFPNYSSELNVNALELDDSALYLCASSLTSVQETQYFGPGTRLLVL.

CDR3 nucleotide sequence: TGTGCCACCAGCGGGGGACTAGGGAACGAGCAGTACTTC. Protein product: CATSGGLGNEQYF. The chain uses TRBV15 and TRBJ2-5, with 8 positions matching TRBD2. The better agreement between TRBJ2-7 and the DNA end casts doubt on the J call. Germline V lookup: CDR1 LNHNV, CDR2 YYDKDF (reference sequence). This CDR3 spans 13 amino acids.

The gene calls are TRBV9 and TRBJ2-6; D is ambiguous. Germline CDR1 and CDR2: SGDLS and YYNGEE. Trimming cost V 0 bases and J 2 bases, with 6 bases left between them. The CDR3 covers 15 residues. CDR3 nucleotides: TGTGCCAGCAGCGTAGGAGTTACTGGGGCCAACGTCCTGACTTTC. Protein product: CASSVGVTGANVLTF.